This T cell receptor beta chain was observed in a study of blood T cell repertoires in COVID-19. For the study at large: COVID-19 samples, acute and convalescent, were from the United States, Italy and Spain. PBMCs, B-cell-depleted T cells, or T cells provided the cDNA or gDNA that made up the material.

Original analysis: Amplifying reference gene primers gave estimates of nucleated cell counts. TCRdb keeps only in-frame clones here, not all; method: immunoSEQ multiplex PCR. V and J calls and clone size follow that table, whereas D and trimming were derived from the DNA. The sample shows about 150,000 clones, more than 85% of them seen only once. This clone appeared a single time. Looked up from germline, CDR1 is MGHRA and CDR2 is YSYEKL. The CDR3 runs 18 residues. Trimming at V came to 0 bases and at J to 0 bases, leaving 8 bases not matched to a gene. The genes are TRBV4-1 and TRBJ2-1; 7 nucleotides align to TRBD1. The clonotype was recovered from a man aged 50-59 years with acute or convalescent COVID-19. Sequencing was carried out using peripheral blood. CDR3 nucleotides: TGCGCCAGCAGCCAAGATCCTCAGGGGGTTCCCTCCTACAATGAGCAGTTCTTC. This codes for CASSQDPQGVPSYNEQFF.